A single sample gave rise to the 31 T cell receptor beta chains below, sequenced in a study of T-cell memory formation after mild COVID-19. TCRdb reprocessed the 5' RACE reads with MiXCR, giving one entry per CDR3 protein. This table holds a few hundred thousand distinct CDR3 sequences, approximately 15% found once. The sample taken for sequencing was PBMCs or a T cell subset sorted from them (not recorded which). The receptor source for this set is a man younger than 35 who had mild COVID-19 (a few samples of this study predate the infection). Cell type and time point are not known.

The chain employs TRBV18 and TRBJ2-3; the match to TRBD1 covers 12 bases. Germline loops: CDR1 KGHSH, CDR2 LQKENI. V was clipped by 3 bases and J by 1 base; unmatched bases: 8. The CDR3 sequence is 18 residues long. The CDR3 DNA sequence: TGTGCCAGCTCACCCGGGACAGGGGGCGCGTACGGCACAGATACGCAGTATTTT. Translated, it gives CASSPGTGGAYGTDTQYF.

V gene TRBV7-3 combines with J gene TRBJ2-7; 10 bases line up with TRBD2. The CDR3 is 15 residues long. Looked up from germline, CDR1 is SGHTA and CDR2 is FQGTGA. V lost 3 bases to trimming and J lost 4 bases; unmatched junction nucleotides: 6. DNA of the CDR3: TGTGCCAGCAGCTTGGCTAGCGGGAGTATGTACGAGCAGTACTTC. This codes for CASSLASGSMYEQYF.

The rearrangement joins TRBV4-1 to TRBJ1-2; 9 bases line up with TRBD1. The CDR3 contains 17 residues. V lost 4 bases to trimming and J lost 1 base; unmatched junction nucleotides: 10. The germline V gene has CDR1 MGHRA and CDR2 YSYEKL. Here the CDR3 reads CASSPSRTGASNYGYTF. CDR3 sequence (DNA): TGCGCCAGCAGCCCGAGCCGGACAGGGGCCAGTAACTATGGCTACACCTTC.

This clonotype was recorded a few times. The chain has TRBV7-6 and TRBJ2-5, with D perhaps TRBD2 (6 bases). Germline-derived CDR1 and CDR2 are SGHVS and FNYEAQ. The V end was cut by 3 bases, the J end by 6 bases, with 14 bases between. This CDR3 is 14 amino acids long. The DNA for the CDR3 is TGTGCCAGCAGCTTTGACCCCGGGGGTCAGACCCAGTACTTC. Its protein is CASSFDPGGQTQYF.

This chain joins TRBV5-6 and TRBJ1-5; 8 bases agree with TRBD1. J was trimmed by 5 bases and V by 1 base; bases with no gene match: 5. Germline V gives CDR1 SGHDT, CDR2 YYEEEE. The CDR3 consists of 15 residues. The CDR3 DNA sequence: TGTGCCAGCAGCTTGTTTGGGACAGGCCATCAGCCCCAGCATTTT. It yields the protein CASSLFGTGHQPQHF.

V is TRBV5-1 and J is TRBJ2-3; 9 bases map to TRBD1. This CDR3 has 14 residues. Germline assignment: CDR1 SGHRS and CDR2 YFSETQ. V shed 7 bases, J shed 6 bases, and the junction held 9 bases outside the gene matches. CDR3 amino acids: CASAAGTGYDTQYF. In DNA, the CDR3 is TGCGCCAGCGCTGCGGGGACAGGGTATGATACGCAGTATTTT.

This clonotype has just a few counts. The V gene is TRBV5-1, the J gene TRBJ1-2; no clear D. With 3 bases removed from V and 6 bases from J, the gap between germline ends came to 15 bases. This CDR3 is 14 amino acids long. Germline values: CDR1 SGHRS, CDR2 YFSETQ. The DNA for the CDR3 is TGCGCCAGCAGCTCAGACTGGACGAATGATGGCTACACCTTC. It is translated as CASSSDWTNDGYTF.

V is TRBV5-1 and J is TRBJ2-3, with 8 bases matching TRBD2. This CDR3 comprises 15 residues. V dropped 9 bases and J dropped 4; count of bases not matched to a gene: 13. The germline CDR1 and CDR2 sequences are SGHRS and YFSETQ. CDR3 protein: CATASGGPSADTQYF. CDR3 coding DNA: TGCGCCACTGCTTCGGGGGGGCCGTCAGCAGATACGCAGTATTTT.

The chain recombines TRBV7-9 with TRBJ1-6, with TRBD1 as a possible D gene (5 bases). The CDR3 is made up of 15 amino acids. The V end lost 1 base, the J end lost 7 bases, and 11 bases lay between the germline ends. Germline lookup yields CDR1 SEHNR and CDR2 FQNEAQ (reference sequence). In DNA, the CDR3 is TGTGCCAGCAGCTTAGGCCAGCCAGGGAATTCACCCCTCCACTTT. Protein product: CASSLGQPGNSPLHF.

This clonotype has only a few counts. This sequence joins TRBV4-2 and TRBJ2-7, with TRBD1 identical over 9 bases. The junction had 10 bases not matched to a gene; V was cut back by 1 base and J by 6 bases. Germline V gene sequence: CDR1 LGHNA, CDR2 YNFKEQ. CDR3 length equals 16 residues. CDR3 loop: CASSQGPGQGGGEQYF. The CDR3 region has the DNA TGTGCCAGCAGCCAAGGTCCGGGACAGGGTGGAGGCGAGCAGTACTTC.

The CDR3 loop reads CASSLAGFNEKLFF. CDR3 coding DNA: TGTGCCAGCAGCTTAGCAGGCTTTAATGAAAAACTGTTTTTT. The chain uses TRBV7-8 and TRBJ1-4; D unresolved. Germline lookup yields CDR1 SGHVS and CDR2 FQNEAQ. This CDR3 spans 14 amino acids. The ends were cut back, 0 bases at V and 4 bases at J, with 6 bases in the middle.

The sample holds a few counts of this clonotype. The rearrangement joins TRBV4-1 to TRBJ2-1; maybe TRBD1 (5 bases). V lost 1 base to trimming and J lost 10 bases, with 11 bases between them. This CDR3 contains 13 residues. Germline V gene sequence: CDR1 MGHRA, CDR2 YSYEKL. CDR3: CASSQVQGGEQFF. The CDR3 region has the DNA TGCGCCAGCAGCCAAGTCCAGGGTGGCGAGCAGTTCTTC.

The sample holds a few counts of this clonotype. The chain combines TRBV18 with TRBJ1-1, with D perhaps matching TRBD1 (6 bases). There are 15 residues in the CDR3. The germline V and J ends were trimmed by 0 bases and 4 bases, with 12 bases remaining between them. CDR1 KGHSH and CDR2 LQKENI come from the germline V gene. DNA for the CDR3: TGTGCCAGCTCACCACCGAACAGGGATGGCACTGAAGCTTTCTTT. Amino acids: CASSPPNRDGTEAFF.

This chain connects TRBV3-1 to TRBJ2-3; D gene unclear. The CDR3 has 13 residues. In germline, CDR1 is LGHDT, CDR2 YNNKEL (reference sequence). The V end was cut by 6 bases, the J end by 1 base, with 8 bases between. CDR3 protein: CASRPPGTDTQYF. The CDR3 region has the DNA TGTGCCAGCAGACCCCCCGGCACAGATACGCAGTATTTT.

This clonotype showed up just a few times. This chain uses TRBV21-1 with TRBJ1-1. TRBV21-1 corresponds to a pseudogene. The CDR3 contains 14 residues. This CDR3 is CASSRVWVNTEAFF. DNA for the CDR3: TGTGCCAGCAGCCGCGTGTGGGTAAACACTGAAGCTTTCTTT.

The J gene is TRBJ2-3, the V gene TRBV7-8, with TRBD1 as a possible D gene (5 bases). The germline V and J ends were trimmed by 1 base and 6 bases, with 14 bases remaining between them. The germline CDR1 and CDR2 sequences are SGHVS and FQNEAQ. The CDR3 contains 15 residues. CDR3 nucleotides: TGTGCCAGCAGCTTAGACAGGTCTGTGTGGGATACGCAGTATTTT. This translates into CASSLDRSVWDTQYF.

The CDR3 bases are TGTGCCAGCAGCCTGAGCAAATACTCACCCCTCCACTTT. As protein: CASSLSKYSPLHF. V usage is TRBV7-2 and J usage is TRBJ1-6, with no clear D. The CDR3 contains 13 residues. Germline-derived CDR1 and CDR2 are SGHTA and FQGNSA. V was trimmed by 5 bases and J by 10 bases, leaving 12 bases between them.

This clonotype was observed a handful of times. This sequence joins TRBV7-9 and TRBJ1-4; D unresolved. CDR3 length: 14 residues. Germline-derived CDR1 and CDR2 are SEHNR and FQNEAQ (reference sequence). With 2 bases removed from V and 7 bases from J, the gap between germline ends came to 11 bases. The CDR3 region has the DNA TGTGCCAGCAGCTTACAGGTGGACGGTGAAAAACTGTTTTTT. Its protein is CASSLQVDGEKLFF.

The rearrangement joins TRBV12-3 or TRBV12-4 to TRBJ2-3, with D possibly being TRBD1 (5 bases). V gave up 5 bases and J gave up 6 bases, with 18 bases separating them. The CDR3 consists of 15 residues. The CDR3 DNA is TGTGCCAGCAGTCCCGTAATGGGGCGAAGGGATACGCAGTATTTT. It is translated as CASSPVMGRRDTQYF.

V gene TRBV20-1 combines with J gene TRBJ2-4; D possibly uses TRBD1 or TRBD2 (6 bases each). Between the trimmed V and J ends, which lost 5 bases and 0 bases, there was a span of 14 bases. Germline CDR1 and CDR2: DFQATT and SNEGSKA (reference sequence). This CDR3 spans 15 amino acids. The chain's CDR3 is CSAFGGALAKNIQYF. The CDR3 DNA reads TGCAGTGCTTTCGGGGGCGCGTTAGCCAAAAACATTCAGTACTTC.

This clonotype came up a few times. The chain joins TRBV12-3 or TRBV12-4 to TRBJ1-2; 7 bases match TRBD1. V trimming: 5 bases; J trimming: 7 bases; junction bases outside the gene matches: 7. CDR3 length: 13 amino acids. CDR3 nucleotides: TGTGCCAGCAGTCCATCTCAGGGGGTTGGCTACACCTTC. As protein: CASSPSQGVGYTF.

This sequence joins TRBV7-9 and TRBJ2-3; D unresolved. Germline loops: CDR1 SEHNR, CDR2 FQNEAQ (reference sequence). The CDR3 is 15 amino acids. Trimming shortened V by 7 bases and J by 0 bases, and 14 bases separated the two germline ends. Here the CDR3 DNA reads TGTGCCAGCACCTTGAGAACTTCTAGCACAGATACGCAGTATTTT. This codes for CASTLRTSSTDTQYF.

The J gene is TRBJ2-1, the V gene TRBV4-1; 8 bases map to TRBD1. CDR3 length equals 16 residues. Looked up from germline, CDR1 is MGHRA and CDR2 is YSYEKL. Losses at the gene ends were 0 bases for V and 4 bases for J; bases not matched to a gene: 5. DNA of the CDR3: TGCGCCAGCAGCCAAGATTCAGGGGGCGGTTACAATGAGCAGTTCTTC. Protein: CASSQDSGGGYNEQFF.

In its sample, this clonotype was seen many times. This rearrangement joins TRBV20-1 to TRBJ1-1; D call uncertain. The germline V gene encodes CDR1 DFQATT and CDR2 SNEGSKA (reference sequence). V lost 3 bases and J lost 1, with 6 bases in between. This CDR3 has 12 amino acids. The DNA for the CDR3 is TGCAGTGCTAGGCCGGCGAACACTGAAGCTTTCTTT. Translating gives CSARPANTEAFF.

This clonotype was seen a few times. V gene TRBV9 combines with J gene TRBJ2-3; 7 positions agree with TRBD2. Trimming cost V 4 bases and J 2 bases; bases outside gene matches: 10. This CDR3 has 16 residues. Germline lookup yields CDR1 SGDLS and CDR2 YYNGEE. The CDR3 sequence: CASSPYERGHTDTQYF. In DNA, the CDR3 is TGTGCCAGCAGCCCCTACGAGCGGGGCCACACAGATACGCAGTATTTT.

This clonotype was detected a few times. The chain uses TRBV27 and TRBJ1-1; unclear D gene. The CDR3 runs 13 residues. CDR1 and CDR2 (germline): MNHEY, SMNVEV (reference sequence). V lost 6 bases and J 1 base, leaving 9 bases between the germline ends. DNA for the CDR3: TGTGCCAGCAGGCCGGACGCGAACACTGAAGCTTTCTTT. Protein: CASRPDANTEAFF.

The chain is built from TRBV24-1 and TRBJ2-2; tentatively, D is TRBD1 or TRBD2 (6 bases each). Germline V gene data show CDR1 as KGHDR and CDR2 as SFDVKD. V was pared by 1 base and J by 1 base, with 12 bases between. There are 17 residues in the CDR3. The chain's CDR3 is CATSDFRGGRNTGELFF. CDR3 coding DNA: TGTGCCACCAGTGATTTTCGAGGGGGGAGGAACACCGGGGAGCTGTTTTTT.

V and J are TRBV4-2 and TRBJ2-5, with 9 nucleotides matching TRBD1. The V segment lost 0 bases and the J segment 5 bases; nucleotides outside the gene matches: 7. The CDR3 is 16 amino acids. CDR1 and CDR2 (germline): LGHNA, YNFKEQ. The CDR3 bases are TGTGCCAGCAGCCAAGATCCGGACAGGGGAAGGGAGACCCAGTACTTC. This codes for CASSQDPDRGRETQYF.

The chain combines TRBV7-9 with TRBJ1-3; no clear D gene. Trimming left V 6 bases short and J 9 bases short, with 12 bases between. The CDR3 runs 12 residues. The germline V gene has CDR1 SEHNR and CDR2 FQNEAQ (reference sequence). In nucleotides, the CDR3 is TGTGCCAGCAGTCAGTCAAGGAGCACCATATATTTT. It is translated as CASSQSRSTIYF.

The chain couples TRBV12-3 or TRBV12-4 to TRBJ2-3; D is unresolved. Deletions cut 5 bases from V and 7 bases from J, with 10 bases between. The CDR3 consists of 12 residues. CDR3 region: CASSMRLNTQYF. In DNA form, the CDR3 reads TGTGCCAGCAGTATGAGGTTGAATACGCAGTATTTT.

The chain couples TRBV20-1 to TRBJ2-5; tentatively, D is TRBD2 (5 bases). Trimming left V 0 bases short and J 1 base short, with 12 bases between. The CDR3 totals 15 residues. Germline V CDR1 and CDR2: DFQATT, SNEGSKA (reference sequence). The DNA of the CDR3 is TGCAGTGCTAGAGACCCGCGGGTGGGCCAAGAGACCCAGTACTTC. It translates to CSARDPRVGQETQYF.